These 32 T cell receptor beta chains came from one sample sequenced in a study of identical twins. TCRdb ran MiXCR on the 5' RACE reads and lists one entry per CDR3 protein. The repertoire holds 450,000 or so distinct CDR3 sequences, with about 18% as singletons. The specimen was naive T cells sorted from blood. These receptors were collected from a man aged 45 to 65 in good health.

In its sample, this clonotype was seen a few times. The chain recombines TRBV12-3 or TRBV12-4 with TRBJ1-6, with 9 bases fitting TRBD1. V shed 6 bases and J 4 bases; nucleotides not matched to a gene: 4. CDR3 length equals 15 residues. The CDR3 reads CASRGTGRYNSPLHF. The CDR3 region has the DNA TGTGCCAGCAGGGGGACAGGGAGGTATAATTCACCCCTCCACTTT.

This clonotype was counted between two and nine times. V gene TRBV20-1 combines with J gene TRBJ2-2, with a tentative D call TRBD1 (6 bases). V was cut by 0 bases and J by 4 bases, with 15 bases left in between. Germline CDR1 reads DFQATT; CDR2 reads SNEGSKA (reference sequence). The CDR3 is 16 residues long. The CDR3 spells CSARDPKGQITGELFF. CDR3 DNA sequence: TGCAGTGCTAGAGATCCCAAAGGACAGATCACCGGGGAGCTGTTTTTT.

In this sample, this clonotype turned up many times. The chain joins TRBV6-2 or TRBV6-3 to TRBJ2-5, with D uncertain. The CDR3 contains 14 residues. Germline lookup yields CDR1 MNHEY and CDR2 SVGEGT. Trimming left V 4 bases short and J 4 bases short, with 13 bases between. The CDR3 loop is CASSFAGLLETQYF. The CDR3 bases are TGTGCCAGCAGTTTTGCAGGTTTGCTAGAGACCCAGTACTTC.

The chain has TRBV12-3 or TRBV12-4 and TRBJ1-1, with D possibly TRBD1 on 5 matching bases. V was trimmed by 0 bases and J by 3 bases, leaving 8 bases between them. The CDR3 consists of 14 residues. CDR3 region: CASSLAGADTEAFF. DNA for the CDR3: TGTGCCAGCAGTTTAGCTGGGGCTGACACTGAAGCTTTCTTT.

The chain employs TRBV20-1 and TRBJ1-2, with unresolved D. Per the germline V gene, CDR1 is DFQATT and CDR2 is SNEGSKA (reference sequence). There are 12 residues in the CDR3. V shed 3 bases and J shed 7 bases, with 12 bases lying between them. The CDR3 DNA sequence: TGCAGTGCTAGGGGAGGGTCCGGTGGCTACACCTTC. Translation gives CSARGGSGGYTF.

This clonotype was detected ten times or more. DNA of the CDR3: TGTGCCAGCAGCTCGAAAGGGGGGGATCAGCCCCAGCATTTT. It codes for CASSSKGGDQPQHF. V and J are TRBV5-5 and TRBJ1-5, with D possibly matching TRBD1 (6 bases). Trimming removed 3 bases from V and 5 bases from J, with 12 bases in between. The CDR3 extends over 14 amino acids. Germline assignment: CDR1 SGHKS and CDR2 YYEKEE (reference sequence).

The table lists this clonotype with a few counts. This chain joins TRBV12-3 or TRBV12-4 and TRBJ2-2; no reliable D call. CDR3 length: 19 residues. V gave up 2 bases and J gave up 0 bases, with 19 bases separating them. CDR3 protein: CASSLMSVWRSANTGELFF. The CDR3 bases are TGTGCCAGCAGTTTAATGTCAGTATGGCGGAGCGCGAACACCGGGGAGCTGTTTTTT.

This clonotype was observed many times. The V call is TRBV12-3 or TRBV12-4, the J call TRBJ2-2; D not resolved. This CDR3 is built from 14 residues. Trimming shortened V by 3 bases and J by 4 bases, and 9 bases separated the two germline ends. CDR3 nucleotides: TGTGCCAGCAGTTTTGCCTTAGCCACCGGGGAGCTGTTTTTT. Translating it yields CASSFALATGELFF.

This clonotype was seen a handful of times. CDR3 coding DNA: TGTGCCAGCAGTTTTTTTACTAGCGGGAGGGTTAGCACAGATACGCAGTATTTT. This sequence encodes CASSFFTSGRVSTDTQYF. V gene TRBV27 combines with J gene TRBJ2-3; 13 nucleotides align to TRBD2. The CDR3 has 18 amino acids. V lost 3 bases and J lost 0; bases outside the gene matches: 6. Germline-derived CDR1 and CDR2 are MNHEY and SMNVEV (reference sequence).

This clonotype has only a few counts. This chain joins TRBV10-3 and TRBJ2-7; D remains ambiguous. The V end was cut by 3 bases, the J end by 3 bases, with 9 bases between. Germline-derived CDR1 and CDR2 are ENHRY and SYGVKD. This CDR3 is 13 amino acids long. CDR3 loop: CAISDTGYYEQYF. DNA for the CDR3: TGTGCCATCAGTGATACGGGCTACTACGAGCAGTACTTC.

The table lists this clonotype with a few counts. This chain connects TRBV6-5 to TRBJ2-3; D not certain. The CDR3 consists of 14 residues. In germline, CDR1 is MNHEY, CDR2 SVGAGI. V was cut by 2 bases and J by 2 bases, with 8 bases left in between. The CDR3 protein is CASSYGFSTDTQYF. DNA of the CDR3: TGTGCCAGCAGTTACGGGTTCTCCACAGATACGCAGTATTTT.

In its sample, this clonotype was seen many times. The chain recombines TRBV12-3 or TRBV12-4 with TRBJ2-3; a weak D match, TRBD1 (5 bases). The CDR3 is 13 residues long. Trimming pared 10 bases from V and 2 bases from J, leaving 13 bases between. CDR3 nucleotides: TGTGCCACTTGGGGCCTTCCCACAGATACGCAGTATTTT. Amino acids: CATWGLPTDTQYF.

This clonotype has a count of ten or more. The chain joins TRBV7-9 to TRBJ2-1, with a tentative D call TRBD2 (7 bases). CDR1 is SEHNR and CDR2 is FQNEAQ in the germline V gene (reference sequence). The CDR3 is made up of 16 amino acids. Trimming removed 3 bases at V and 1 base at J, with 13 bases between. CDR3: CASSFSAGASYNEQFF. The CDR3 coding sequence is TGTGCCAGCAGCTTCTCGGCGGGGGCATCCTACAATGAGCAGTTCTTC.

The gene calls are TRBV20-1 and TRBJ2-3; no definite D call. Germline V CDR1 and CDR2: DFQATT, SNEGSKA (reference sequence). The CDR3 extends over 13 amino acids. V was trimmed by 5 bases and J by 0 bases, leaving 9 bases between them. CDR3 amino acids: CSAAKISTDTQYF. DNA of the CDR3: TGCAGTGCTGCCAAGATTAGCACAGATACGCAGTATTTT.

This clonotype was recorded at least ten times. This CDR3 is CASSPPLGEQYF. For the CDR3, the DNA is TGTGCCAGCAGCCCCCCACTCGGCGAGCAGTACTTC. V usage is TRBV7-9 and J usage is TRBJ2-7; unclear D gene. V was cut by 5 bases and J by 6 bases, with 11 bases left in between. Germline V gives CDR1 SEHNR, CDR2 FQNEAQ (reference sequence). The CDR3 is made up of 12 amino acids.

This clonotype showed up many times. J is TRBJ2-7 and V is TRBV9; a weak D match, TRBD2 (8 bases). The CDR3 has 15 amino acids. Per the germline V gene, CDR1 is SGDLS and CDR2 is YYNGEE. V lost 4 bases, J lost 3 bases, and 17 bases lay in between. In nucleotides, the CDR3 is TGTGCCAGCAGCCCGCGACAGGGACTAGTCTACGAGCAGTACTTC. Protein: CASSPRQGLVYEQYF. Looking up the rest from reference TRBV9 and TRBJ2-7 gives the full variable domain: DSGVTQTPKHLITATGQRVTLRCSPRSGDLSVYWYQQSLDQGLQFLIQYYNGEERAKGNILERFSAQQFPDLHSELNLSSLELGDSALYFCASSPRQGLVYEQYFGPGTRLTVT.

There are many counts of this clonotype. The rearrangement links TRBV6-1 to TRBJ2-4; no firm D call. CDR1 is MNHNS and CDR2 is SASEGT in the germline V gene. V was pared by 5 bases and J by 0 bases, with 11 bases between. This CDR3 region has 15 residues. CDR3 DNA: TGTGCCAGCAGTACCAACGGTCTAGCCAAAAACATTCAGTACTTC. This codes for CASSTNGLAKNIQYF.

Only a few counts were recorded for this clonotype. The chain links TRBV4-3 to TRBJ2-7; D is possibly TRBD1 or TRBD2 (5 bases each). This CDR3 spans 15 amino acids. Trimming pared 4 bases from V and 0 bases from J, leaving 13 bases between. CDR1 is LGHNA and CDR2 is YSLEER in the germline V gene. The chain's CDR3 is CASSRDSGSSYEQYF. The CDR3 nucleotides read TGCGCCAGCAGCCGTGACAGCGGCAGCTCCTACGAGCAGTACTTC.

This clonotype has at least ten counts. The rearrangement links TRBV27 to TRBJ1-5, with D possibly being TRBD1 (6 bases). With 6 bases removed from V and 2 bases from J, the gap between germline ends came to 14 bases. CDR3 length equals 15 residues. Germline V gives CDR1 MNHEY, CDR2 SMNVEV (reference sequence). CDR3 sequence: CASSSGVVGNQPQHF. The DNA for the CDR3 is TGTGCCAGCAGCTCAGGGGTGGTCGGCAATCAGCCCCAGCATTTT.

About this clonotype: At one of its ends the junction is not consistent with the germline gene, which may arise from a read error. This chain joins TRBV7-2 and TRBJ2-7; TRBD1 might be the D (6 bases). Germline values: CDR1 SGHTA, CDR2 FQGNSA. The CDR3 loop spans 13 amino acids. The CDR3 protein is CAGSLGTTYEQYF. The DNA of the CDR3 is TGTGCCGGCAGCTTAGGGACAACCTACGAGCAGTACTTC.

The chain combines TRBV7-8 with TRBJ2-5; TRBD2 aligns across 14 bases. The V and J ends lost 6 bases and 1 base, in that order; junction bases with no gene match: 4. The CDR3 is 16 amino acids. The V gene's germline CDR1 is SGHVS and CDR2 FQNEAQ. This CDR3 is CASSRLAGGLQETQYF. CDR3 nucleotide sequence: TGTGCCAGCAGTCGACTAGCGGGGGGGCTCCAAGAGACCCAGTACTTC.

The chain combines TRBV5-6 with TRBJ2-1, with TRBD1 matching over 12 bases. The CDR3 is 16 residues long. From germline, CDR1 is SGHDT and CDR2 YYEEEE. Unmatched junction bases numbered 18, after V lost 4 bases and J lost 16 bases. CDR3 sequence: CASSDYGTGGAGTVFF. Here the CDR3 DNA reads TGTGCCAGCAGCGATTACGGGACAGGGGGCGCGGGGACTGTTTTCTTC.

This clonotype appeared many times. This chain links TRBV4-3 with TRBJ2-1, with no clear D. This CDR3 is 17 amino acids long. Per germline, CDR1 LGHNA and CDR2 YSLEER. The V end was cut by 2 bases, the J end by 0 bases, with 14 bases between. CDR3 sequence: CASSQTFAASSYNEQFF. In DNA, the CDR3 is TGCGCCAGCAGCCAAACTTTTGCAGCGAGCTCCTACAATGAGCAGTTCTTC.

This clonotype was seen ten or more times. V and J are TRBV27 and TRBJ1-2; D is unresolved. This CDR3 spans 15 amino acids. Trimming shortened V by 2 bases and J by 3 bases, and 13 bases separated the two germline ends. Germline V lookup: CDR1 MNHEY, CDR2 SMNVEV (reference sequence). The CDR3 DNA reads as TGTGCCAGCAGTTTAAGGGCTTCGCCAGACTATGGCTACACCTTC. Translated, it gives CASSLRASPDYGYTF.

This clonotype has a handful of counts. The chain recombines TRBV4-3 with TRBJ1-1, with D possibly TRBD1 on 5 matching bases. Germline values: CDR1 LGHNA, CDR2 YSLEER. Trimming took off 0 bases at V and 4 bases at J, with 12 bases between the two ends. The CDR3 spans 15 residues. CDR3 DNA: TGCGCCAGCAGCCAAGATGGGACCGGAACCACTGAAGCTTTCTTT. Protein product: CASSQDGTGTTEAFF.

This clonotype turned up a few times. CDR3 sequence reads: CSARDRASVVTDTQYF. CDR3 nucleotides: TGCAGTGCTAGAGATAGGGCTAGCGTTGTAACAGATACGCAGTATTTT. This sequence joins TRBV20-1 and TRBJ2-3, with D perhaps TRBD2 (6 bases). Germline loops: CDR1 DFQATT, CDR2 SNEGSKA (reference sequence). This CDR3 comprises 16 residues. Deletions cut 0 bases from V and 3 bases from J, with 16 bases between.

This clonotype was seen a handful of times. CDR3 in DNA: TGCGCCAGCAGCCAAGATCTCCCAGGGACCTATGGCTACACCTTC. Translating it yields CASSQDLPGTYGYTF. V gene TRBV4-3 combines with J gene TRBJ1-2, with D possibly matching TRBD1 (5 bases). The V gene's germline CDR1 is LGHNA and CDR2 YSLEER. The V and J ends lost 0 bases and 4 bases respectively, with 12 bases between them. CDR3 length: 15 residues.

This clonotype has a count of ten or more. This chain links TRBV4-2 with TRBJ1-1, with D uncertain. The CDR3 is 15 amino acids. The germline V and J ends were trimmed by 1 base and 3 bases, with 12 bases remaining between them. From germline, CDR1 is LGHNA and CDR2 YNFKEQ. The chain's CDR3 is CASSQGQVIDTEAFF. CDR3 coding DNA: TGTGCCAGCAGCCAAGGCCAGGTTATTGACACTGAAGCTTTCTTT.

J is TRBJ2-7 and V is TRBV7-9; 10 bases are shared with TRBD1. This CDR3 comprises 15 residues. Germline V lookup: CDR1 SEHNR, CDR2 FQNEAQ (reference sequence). Unmatched junction bases numbered 6, after V lost 1 base and J lost 6 bases. CDR3 protein: CASSLVGQGSVEQYF. The CDR3 DNA sequence: TGTGCCAGCAGCTTAGTGGGACAGGGGTCTGTCGAGCAGTACTTC. The variable domain in full, with the rest retrieved from reference TRBV7-9 and TRBJ2-7, is DTGVSQNPRHKITKRGQNVTFRCDPISEHNRLYWYRQTLGQGPEFLTYFQNEAQLEKSRLLSDRFSAERPKGSFSTLEIQRTEQGDSAMYLCASSLVGQGSVEQYFGPGTRLTVT.

This chain uses TRBV20-1 with TRBJ2-5; 10 nucleotides align to TRBD1. The CDR3 is 16 residues long. With 3 bases clipped from V and 1 base from J, the junction kept 8 bases outside the gene matches. CDR1 and CDR2 from the germline V gene are DFQATT and SNEGSKA (reference sequence). The CDR3, as DNA: TGCAGTGCTAGTCCCCGGGACAGGGGACTCCAAGAGACCCAGTACTTC. Translating it yields CSASPRDRGLQETQYF.

This clonotype has ten or more counts. The V call is TRBV20-1, the J call TRBJ2-5, with 12 bases lining up with TRBD2. Germline CDR1 and CDR2: DFQATT and SNEGSKA (reference sequence). V shed 3 bases and J 9 bases; nucleotides not matched to a gene: 5. There are 13 residues in the CDR3. The CDR3 DNA is TGCAGTGCTAGTCTTCTAGCGGGGGGGGCCCAGTACTTC. Amino acids: CSASLLAGGAQYF.

Ten or more counts support this clonotype. The chain links TRBV7-2 to TRBJ2-4; 10 bases are a match to TRBD2. The CDR3 spans 17 residues. Losses at the gene ends were 5 bases for V and 6 bases for J; bases not matched to a gene: 13. Looked up from germline, CDR1 is SGHTA and CDR2 is FQGNSA. CDR3 region: CASSREPSGSFGNIQYF. In nucleotides, the CDR3 is TGTGCCAGCAGCCGAGAGCCTAGCGGGAGTTTCGGAAACATTCAGTACTTC.